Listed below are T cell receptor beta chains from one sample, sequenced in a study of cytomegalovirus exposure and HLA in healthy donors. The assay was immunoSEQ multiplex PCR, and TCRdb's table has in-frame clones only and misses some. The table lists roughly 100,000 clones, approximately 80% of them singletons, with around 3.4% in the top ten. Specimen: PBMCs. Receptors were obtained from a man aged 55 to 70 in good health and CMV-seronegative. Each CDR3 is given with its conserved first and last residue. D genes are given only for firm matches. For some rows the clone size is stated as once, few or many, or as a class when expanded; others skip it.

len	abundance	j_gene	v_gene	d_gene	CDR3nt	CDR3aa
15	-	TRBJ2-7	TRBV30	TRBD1	TGTGCCTGGACCCAACCGGGACAGGCGAAGTACGAGCAGTACTTC	CAWTQPGQAKYEQYF
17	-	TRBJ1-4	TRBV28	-	TGTGCCAGCAGTCCCCGGGGGACGGGCGCAACTAATGAAAAACTGTTTTTT	CASSPRGTGATNEKLFF
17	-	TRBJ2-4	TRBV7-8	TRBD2	TGTGCCAGCAGCTTGCGGGGAGGGGCCCGGGCCAAAAACATTCAGTACTTC	CASSLRGGARAKNIQYF
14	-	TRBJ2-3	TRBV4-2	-	TGTGCCAGCAGCCGAGAATCCGGTGCAGATACGCAGTATTTT	CASSRESGADTQYF
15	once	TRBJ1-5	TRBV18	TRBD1	TGTGCCAGCTCCCCCACAGGGGGCGACAATCAGCCCCAGCATTTT	CASSPTGGDNQPQHF
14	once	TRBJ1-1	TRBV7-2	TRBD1	TGTGCCAGCAGCATAAACAGGGGGAACACTGAAGCTTTCTTT	CASSINRGNTEAFF
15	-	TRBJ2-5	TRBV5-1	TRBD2	TGCGCCAGCAGCTGGACTAGCGGGGGTAGAGAGACCCAGTACTTC	CASSWTSGGRETQYF
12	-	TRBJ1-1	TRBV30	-	TGTGCCTGGAGTCCCAACCACAGGGAAGCTTTCTTT	CAWSPNHREAFF
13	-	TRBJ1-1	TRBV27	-	TGTGCCAGCGGGGGGGCAGGGCGTACTGAAGCTTTCTTT	CASGGAGRTEAFF
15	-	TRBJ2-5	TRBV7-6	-	TGTGCCAGCAGCTTAGTAGGGACAAGACAAGAGACCCAGTACTTC	CASSLVGTRQETQYF
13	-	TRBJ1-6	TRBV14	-	TGTGCCAGCAGCCAATTTAATAATTCACCCCTCCACTTT	CASSQFNNSPLHF
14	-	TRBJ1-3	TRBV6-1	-	TGTGCCAGCAGTGAACACCGCGAAGGAAACACCATATATTTT	CASSEHREGNTIYF
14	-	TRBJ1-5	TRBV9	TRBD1	TGTGCCAGCAGCCTCAGGGGGGAAAATCAGCCCCAGCATTTT	CASSLRGENQPQHF
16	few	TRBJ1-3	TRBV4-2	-	TGTGCCAGCAGCCAAGTGTACGGGAGCTCTGGAAACACCATATATTTT	CASSQVYGSSGNTIYF
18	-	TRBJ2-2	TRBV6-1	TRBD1	TGTGCCAGCAGTGCAAGCCCGGGAACAGGGGGTCGGACCGGGGAGCTGTTTTTT	CASSASPGTGGRTGELFF
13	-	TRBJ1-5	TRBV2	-	TGTGCCAGCAGTGAGCAGGGCGGCCAGCCCCAGCATTTT	CASSEQGGQPQHF
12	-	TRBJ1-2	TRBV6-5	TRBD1	TGTGCCACACAGGGGGGTAAAAGAGGCTACACCTTC	CATQGGKRGYTF
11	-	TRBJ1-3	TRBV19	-	TGTGCCAGTCGTCGCCGAGACACCATATATTTT	CASRRRDTIYF
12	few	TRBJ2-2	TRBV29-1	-	TGCTCCCTACGCTTGAACACCGGGGAGCTGTTTTTT	CSLRLNTGELFF
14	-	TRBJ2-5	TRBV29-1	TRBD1	TGCAGCGTTACCGGGACAGGGATCCAAGAGACCCAGTACTTC	CSVTGTGIQETQYF
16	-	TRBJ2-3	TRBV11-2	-	TGTGCCAGCAGCTTTGGGACGGACTATAGCACAGATACGCAGTATTTT	CASSFGTDYSTDTQYF
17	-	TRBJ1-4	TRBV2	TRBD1	TGTGCCAGCAGTGTGACAGGGGGCGCGGCTTCAAGGGAAAAACTGTTTTTT	CASSVTGGAASREKLFF
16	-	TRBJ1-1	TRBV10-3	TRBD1	TGTGCCATCAGTGAGGGGGGACAGGGATTGAACACTGAAGCTTTCTTT	CAISEGGQGLNTEAFF
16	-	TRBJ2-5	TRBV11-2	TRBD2	TGTGCCAGCAGCTTACTAGCGGGGGGGCCAAGGGAGACCCAGTACTTC	CASSLLAGGPRETQYF
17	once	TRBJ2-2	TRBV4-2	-	TGTGCCAGCAGCCAAGAGTGGTGGGCTGCGAACACCGGGGAGCTGTTTTTT	CASSQEWWAANTGELFF
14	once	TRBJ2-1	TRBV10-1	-	TGCGCCAGCAGGGTGGAGGGGCCACCCAATGAGCAGTTCTTC	CASRVEGPPNEQFF
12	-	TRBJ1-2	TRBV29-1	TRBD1	TGCAGCGTTGAAAAGACAGGGACTGGCTACACCTTC	CSVEKTGTGYTF
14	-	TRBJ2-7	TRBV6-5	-	TGTGCCAGCAGTAAAAGCCGGGGGACCTACGAGCAGTACTTC	CASSKSRGTYEQYF
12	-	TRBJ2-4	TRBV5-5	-	TGTGCCAGCAGCTTGGGGGCAGGTAATCAGTACTTC	CASSLGAGNQYF
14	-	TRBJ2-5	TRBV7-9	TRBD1	TGTGCCAGCAGTTTTCGGACAGGACCAGAGACCCAGTACTTC	CASSFRTGPETQYF
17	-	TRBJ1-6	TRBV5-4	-	TGTGCCAGCCGACCGGGGGGGCCGATCTCCTATAATTCACCCCTCCACTTT	CASRPGGPISYNSPLHF
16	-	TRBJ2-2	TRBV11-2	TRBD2	TGTGCCAGCAGCTTCGGGGGGGAGCGGGGGTCCGGGGAGCTGTTTTTT	CASSFGGERGSGELFF
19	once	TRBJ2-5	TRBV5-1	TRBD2	TGCGCCAGCAGCTTGGCCCCGACCCGGACTAGCGGGGGGTTGGAGACCCAGTACTTC	CASSLAPTRTSGGLETQYF
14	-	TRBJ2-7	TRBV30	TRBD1	TGTGCCTGGGCCTGGACAGGTCGCTCCTACGAGCAGTACTTC	CAWAWTGRSYEQYF
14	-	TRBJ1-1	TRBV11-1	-	TGTGCCAGCAGGGGACAAGATCAGAACACTGAAGCTTTCTTT	CASRGQDQNTEAFF
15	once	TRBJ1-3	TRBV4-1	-	TGCGCCAGCAGCCAAGAAGGGAGGGCTGGAAACACCATATATTTT	CASSQEGRAGNTIYF
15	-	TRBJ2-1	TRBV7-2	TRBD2	TGTGCCAGCAGCTTACTTGCGGGGGGGCGAAATGAGCAGTTCTTC	CASSLLAGGRNEQFF
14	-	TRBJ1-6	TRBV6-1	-	TGTGCCAGCAGTGCAGGGCCTTATAATTCACCCCTCCACTTT	CASSAGPYNSPLHF
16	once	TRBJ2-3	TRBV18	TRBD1	TGTGCCAGCTCACCGACAGGGGGTACTAGCACAGATACGCAGTATTTT	CASSPTGGTSTDTQYF
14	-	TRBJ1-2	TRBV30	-	TGTGCCTGGAGTTCCGGGGGGCTCGGCTATGGCTACACCTTC	CAWSSGGLGYGYTF
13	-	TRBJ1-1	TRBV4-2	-	TGTGCCAGCAGCCTGGGGGGGAACACTGAAGCTTTCTTT	CASSLGGNTEAFF
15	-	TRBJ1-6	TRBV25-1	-	TGTGCCAGCAGTGGGGCTGCCTCCTATAATTCACCCCTCCACTTT	CASSGAASYNSPLHF
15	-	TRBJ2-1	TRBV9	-	TGTGCCAGCAGCCTTATGGGGGGCTCCTACAATGAGCAGTTCTTC	CASSLMGGSYNEQFF
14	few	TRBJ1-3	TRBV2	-	TGTGCCAGCAGAAAAGACAGCTCTGGAAACACCATATATTTT	CASRKDSSGNTIYF
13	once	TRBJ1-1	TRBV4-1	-	TGCGCCAGCAGCCAAGATGTGGGCAGAGAAGCTTTCTTT	CASSQDVGREAFF
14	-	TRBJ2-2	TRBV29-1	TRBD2	TGCAGCGGCGGCGGGGGGCGGAACACCGGGGAGCTGTTTTTT	CSGGGGRNTGELFF
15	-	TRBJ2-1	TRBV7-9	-	TGTGCCAGCAGCTTAATCGTTCCAGGCCACAATGAGCAGTTCTTC	CASSLIVPGHNEQFF
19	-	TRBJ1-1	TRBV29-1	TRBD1	TGCAGCGTTGAAGAGTTGGTGACAGGGGGCGGGGAGGTGAGGGCTGAAGCTTTCTTT	CSVEELVTGGGEVRAEAFF
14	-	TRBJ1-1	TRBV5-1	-	TGCGCCAGCAGCTTGGTTCGTGCGGGCTCTGAAGCTTTCTTT	CASSLVRAGSEAFF
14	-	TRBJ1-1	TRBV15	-	TGTGCCACCAGCAGCAATGGGGGGGTGCAAGGTACTTTCTTT	CATSSNGGVQGTFF
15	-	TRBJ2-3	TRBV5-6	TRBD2	TGTGCCAGCAGCTCAACTAGCGGGGGGGCCGGTACGCAGTATTTT	CASSSTSGGAGTQYF
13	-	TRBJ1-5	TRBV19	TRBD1	TGTGCCAGTAGACAGGGGGTTGGTCAGCCCCAGCATTTT	CASRQGVGQPQHF
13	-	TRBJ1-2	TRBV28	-	TGTGCCAGCAGTTCCGGTGCCGATTATGGCTACACCTTC	CASSSGADYGYTF
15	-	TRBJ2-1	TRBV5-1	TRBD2	TGCGCCAGCAGCGGGACTAGCGGGGATTACAATGAGCAGTTCTTC	CASSGTSGDYNEQFF